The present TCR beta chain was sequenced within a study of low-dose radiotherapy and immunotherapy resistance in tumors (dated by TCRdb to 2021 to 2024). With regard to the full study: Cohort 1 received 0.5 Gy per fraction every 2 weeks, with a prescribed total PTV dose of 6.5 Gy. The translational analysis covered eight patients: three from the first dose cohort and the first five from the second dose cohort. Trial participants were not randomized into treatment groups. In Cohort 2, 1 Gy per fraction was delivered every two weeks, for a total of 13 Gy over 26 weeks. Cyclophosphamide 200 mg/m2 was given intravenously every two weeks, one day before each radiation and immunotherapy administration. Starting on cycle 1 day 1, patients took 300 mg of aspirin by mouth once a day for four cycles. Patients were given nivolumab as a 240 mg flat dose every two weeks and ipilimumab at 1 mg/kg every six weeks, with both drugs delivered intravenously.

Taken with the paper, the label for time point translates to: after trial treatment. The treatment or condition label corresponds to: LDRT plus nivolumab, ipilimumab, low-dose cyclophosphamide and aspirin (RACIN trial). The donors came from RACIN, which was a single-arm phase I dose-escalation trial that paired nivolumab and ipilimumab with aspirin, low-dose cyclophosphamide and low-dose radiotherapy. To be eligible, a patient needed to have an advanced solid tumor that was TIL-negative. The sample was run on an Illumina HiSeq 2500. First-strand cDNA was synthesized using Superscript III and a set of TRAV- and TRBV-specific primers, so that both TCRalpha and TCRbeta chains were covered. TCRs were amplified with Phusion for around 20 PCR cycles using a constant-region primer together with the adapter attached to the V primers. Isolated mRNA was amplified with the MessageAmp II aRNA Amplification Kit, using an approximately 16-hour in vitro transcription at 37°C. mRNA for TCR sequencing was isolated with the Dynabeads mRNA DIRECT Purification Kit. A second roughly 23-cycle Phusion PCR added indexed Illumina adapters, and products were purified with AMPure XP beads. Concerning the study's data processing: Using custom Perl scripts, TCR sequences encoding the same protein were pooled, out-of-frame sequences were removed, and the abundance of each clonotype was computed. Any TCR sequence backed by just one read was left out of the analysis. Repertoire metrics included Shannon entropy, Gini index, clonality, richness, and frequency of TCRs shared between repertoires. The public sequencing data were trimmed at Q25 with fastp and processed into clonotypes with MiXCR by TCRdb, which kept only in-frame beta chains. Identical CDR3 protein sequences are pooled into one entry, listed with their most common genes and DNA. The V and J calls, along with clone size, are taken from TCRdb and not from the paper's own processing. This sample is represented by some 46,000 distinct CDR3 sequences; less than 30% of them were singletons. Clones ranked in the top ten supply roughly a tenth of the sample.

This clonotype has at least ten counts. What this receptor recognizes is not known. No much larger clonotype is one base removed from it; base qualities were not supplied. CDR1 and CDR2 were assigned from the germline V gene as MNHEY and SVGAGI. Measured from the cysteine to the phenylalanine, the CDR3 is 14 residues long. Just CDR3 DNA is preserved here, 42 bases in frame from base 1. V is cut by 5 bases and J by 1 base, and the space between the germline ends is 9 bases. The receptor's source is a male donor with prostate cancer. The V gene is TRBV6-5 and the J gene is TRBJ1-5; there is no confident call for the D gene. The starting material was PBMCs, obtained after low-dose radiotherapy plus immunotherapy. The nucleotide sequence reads TGTGCCAGCAGTGTAGCCGGGAGCAATCAGCCCCAGCATTTT. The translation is CASSVAGSNQPQHF.